Detailed here is one T cell receptor (beta chain). Its matching antigen is unknown. J gave up 2 bases and V 6 bases, and 1 base lay outside the gene matches. The CDR3 totals 13 residues. From germline, CDR1 is SQVTM and CDR2 ANQGSEA. The data stem from a study of cytomegalovirus exposure and HLA in healthy donors. Overall study: T cells numbering around 180 million yielded roughly 120 million unique TCR beta sequences in an earlier analysis. Study-wide points: Most TCR sequences proved rare, with some public TCRs found in many donors.

Researchers ran the PCR with 60 Vbeta and 13 Jbeta primers. Clones were sequenced by immunoSEQ multiplex PCR, and TCRdb holds only the in-frame ones, with some missing. This table has 90,000 to 120,000 clones, around 76% appearing once. The chain carries TRBV29-1 and TRBJ2-1; 10 positions agree with TRBD2. The clonotype originates from a young man in good health and CMV-seropositive. Sequencing was performed on PBMCs. CDR3 protein: CSVGLAPYNEQFF. The CDR3, as DNA: TGCAGCGTGGGACTAGCGCCCTACAATGAGCAGTTCTTC.